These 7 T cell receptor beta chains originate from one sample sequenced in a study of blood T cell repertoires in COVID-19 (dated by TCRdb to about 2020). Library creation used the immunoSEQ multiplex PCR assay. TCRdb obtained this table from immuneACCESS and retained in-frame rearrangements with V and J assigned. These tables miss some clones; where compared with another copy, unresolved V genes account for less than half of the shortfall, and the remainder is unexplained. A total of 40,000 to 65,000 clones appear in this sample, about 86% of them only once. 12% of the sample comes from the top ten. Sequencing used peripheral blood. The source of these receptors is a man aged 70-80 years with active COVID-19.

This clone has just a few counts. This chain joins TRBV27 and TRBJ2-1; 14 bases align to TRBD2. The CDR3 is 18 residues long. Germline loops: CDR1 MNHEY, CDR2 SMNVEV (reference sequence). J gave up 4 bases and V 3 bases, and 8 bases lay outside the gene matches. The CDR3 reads CASSFRRTSGGLYNEQFF. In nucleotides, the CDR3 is TGTGCCAGCAGTTTCCGAAGGACTAGCGGGGGGCTTTACAATGAGCAGTTCTTC.

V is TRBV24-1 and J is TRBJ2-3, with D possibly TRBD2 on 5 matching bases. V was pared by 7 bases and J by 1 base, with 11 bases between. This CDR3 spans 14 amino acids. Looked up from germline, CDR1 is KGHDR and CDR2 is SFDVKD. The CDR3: CATSLGGRTDTQYF. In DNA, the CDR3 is TGTGCCACCAGCCTCGGCGGGCGCACAGATACGCAGTATTTT.

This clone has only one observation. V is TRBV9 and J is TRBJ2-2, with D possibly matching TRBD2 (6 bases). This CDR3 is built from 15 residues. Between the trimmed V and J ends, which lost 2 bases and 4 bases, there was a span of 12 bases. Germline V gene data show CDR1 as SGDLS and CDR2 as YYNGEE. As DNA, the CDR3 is TGTGCCAGCAGCGTCGGGGGTTTAGGCACCGGGGAGCTGTTTTTT. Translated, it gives CASSVGGLGTGELFF.

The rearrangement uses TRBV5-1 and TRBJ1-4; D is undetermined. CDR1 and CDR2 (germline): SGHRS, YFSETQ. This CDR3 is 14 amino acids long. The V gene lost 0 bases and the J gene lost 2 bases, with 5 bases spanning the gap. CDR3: CASSLAMTNEKLFF. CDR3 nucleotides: TGCGCCAGCAGCTTGGCCATGACTAATGAAAAACTGTTTTTT. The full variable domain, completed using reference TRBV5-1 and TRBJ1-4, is KAGVTQTPRYLIKTRGQQVTLSCSPISGHRSVSWYQQTPGQGLQFLFEYFSETQRNKGNFPGRFSGRQFSNSRSEMNVSTLELGDSALYLCASSLAMTNEKLFFGSGTQLSVL.

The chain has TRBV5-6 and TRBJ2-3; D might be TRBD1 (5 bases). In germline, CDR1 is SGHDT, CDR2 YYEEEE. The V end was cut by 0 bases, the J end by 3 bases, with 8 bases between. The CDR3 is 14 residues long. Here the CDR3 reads CASSLDRRTDTQYF. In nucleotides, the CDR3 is TGTGCCAGCAGCTTGGACAGGCGGACAGATACGCAGTATTTT.

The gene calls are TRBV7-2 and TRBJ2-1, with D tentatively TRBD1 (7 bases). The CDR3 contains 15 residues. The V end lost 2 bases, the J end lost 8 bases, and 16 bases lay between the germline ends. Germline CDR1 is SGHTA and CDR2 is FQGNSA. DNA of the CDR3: TGTGCCAGCAGCTTAACCGGGGGCCAGGGGGATGAGCAGTTCTTC. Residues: CASSLTGGQGDEQFF.

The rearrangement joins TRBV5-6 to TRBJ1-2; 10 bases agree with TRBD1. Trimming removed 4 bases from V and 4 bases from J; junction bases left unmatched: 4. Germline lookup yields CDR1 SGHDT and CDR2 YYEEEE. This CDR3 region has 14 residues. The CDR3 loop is CASSIGQGVYGYTF. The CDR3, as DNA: TGTGCCAGCAGCATCGGACAGGGGGTCTATGGCTACACCTTC.